The entry below gives a single TCR beta chain sequence along with its context. Its matching antigen is unknown. The data stem from a study of T cell responses to AZD1222 COVID-19 vaccine. Findings and caveats of the study: Baseline antibody screening turned up just a handful of seropositive AZD1222 recipients.

CDR3 length: 13 residues. Germline CDR1 is SQVTM and CDR2 is ANQGSEA. The ends lost 6 bases at V and 6 bases at J; junction bases unmatched: 5. Measured with immunoSEQ multiplex PCR; TCRdb has only the in-frame clones, and not every one. The sample lists over 45,000 clones, 89% occurring once. This TCR came from an adult who received the AZD1222 COVID-19 vaccine. The V call is TRBV29-1, the J call TRBJ1-2, with TRBD1 matching 12 bases. The starting material was peripheral blood, obtained 28 days after the second AZD1222 dose. The CDR3 nucleotides are TGCAGCGTCCTAGGGACAGGGGGCCATGGCTACACCTTC. Its translation: CSVLGTGGHGYTF.